This T cell receptor beta chain was obtained from a study of lymphopenia after photon versus proton radiotherapy. In regard to this clone: What it recognizes is unknown.

The assay was immunoSEQ multiplex PCR, and TCRdb's table has in-frame clones only and misses some. The sample has some 70,000 clones, 75% to 90% seen once. Overall study results and limits: Post-nadir TCR diversity decline inversely tracked overall survival among those who died.

V was clipped by 2 bases and J by 5 bases, with 11 bases between them. Germline values: CDR1 SGHRS, CDR2 YFSETQ. The CDR3 contains 13 residues. The sequences come from peripheral blood, collected from a patient treated with proton-based radiotherapy. The TCR comes from a man at least 80 years old with esophageal cancer. This chain uses TRBV5-1 with TRBJ2-7, with D possibly being TRBD1 (5 bases). The CDR3 nucleotides read TGCGCCAGCAGCTTCCGGGTCAGGGACGAGCAGTACTTC. Its protein is CASSFRVRDEQYF. The entire variable domain, with the rest obtained from reference TRBV5-1 and TRBJ2-7, is as follows: KAGVTQTPRYLIKTRGQQVTLSCSPISGHRSVSWYQQTPGQGLQFLFEYFSETQRNKGNFPGRFSGRQFSNSRSEMNVSTLELGDSALYLCASSFRVRDEQYFGPGTRLTVT.